This TCR beta chain originates from a study of CXCR3-negative and CXCR3-positive naive CD8 T cells. Study-wide results and caveats: In cryopreserved cells, CXCR3 expression partially decreased, and fresh PBMCs were used in most assays.

Germline loops: CDR1 SQVTM, CDR2 ANQGSEA. The CDR3 length is 16 residues. Carrying UMI labels, the TRB cDNA libraries were prepared through 5' RACE. With the 5' RACE reads reprocessed, TCRdb shows one record per CDR3 protein and no DNA. The sample data list 55,000 to 70,000 distinct CDR3 sequences. About this clonotype: Its antigen is not identified.

The study sorted every CD8+ T cell subset in triplicate at 310,000 or so cells each. Sequenced material: memory CD8+ T cells from blood. The receptor comes from a human donor in good health. Some clones in this sample may be carry-over from other donors' samples. The V call is TRBV29-1, the J call TRBJ2-1; TCRdb calls TRBD1, which cannot be checked without DNA. This CDR3 is CGALDFGTGVSGEQFF.